These 24 T cell receptor beta chains were all obtained from the same sample, sequenced in a study of T cell responses to AZD1222 COVID-19 vaccine (dated by TCRdb to the early 2020s). The method behind the library was the immunoSEQ multiplex PCR assay. TCRdb retrieved this table from immuneACCESS and kept in-frame rearrangements only. Not all clones are present; in checked studies, unresolved V genes account for under half, and no reason is known for the remainder. A total of about 210,000 clones appear in this sample, 92% of them only once. Clones ranked in the top ten supply over 1% of the sample. What the time point label conveys for this sample: baseline before first vaccination. This specimen consisted of peripheral blood, obtained on day 0 of AZD1222 vaccination. These receptors came from an adult in good health.

This clone was found once. The CDR3 nucleotides read TGTGCCAGCAGCTTAGGTACGGCGAACACCGGGGAGCTGTTTTTT. It specifies CASSLGTANTGELFF. The chain uses TRBV7-2 and TRBJ2-2; unclear D gene. The germline V and J ends were trimmed by 1 base and 0 bases, with 6 bases remaining between them. The CDR3 is made up of 15 amino acids. Germline assignment: CDR1 SGHTA and CDR2 FQGNSA. The full variable domain, rest sourced from reference TRBV7-2 and TRBJ2-2, is GAGVSQSPSNKVTEKGKDVELRCDPISGHTALYWYRQSLGQGLEFLIYFQGNSAPDKSGLPSDRFSAERTGGSVSTLTIQRTQQEDSAVYLCASSLGTANTGELFFGEGSRLTVL.

This rearrangement joins TRBV7-9 to TRBJ1-5; D ambiguous. The germline CDR1 and CDR2 sequences are SEHNR and FQNEAQ (reference sequence). V shed 4 bases and J shed 1 base, with 14 bases lying between them. The CDR3 length is 16 residues. This chain's CDR3 is CASSSGGSVSNQPQHF. The CDR3 region has the DNA TGTGCCAGCAGCTCGGGAGGCTCTGTAAGCAATCAGCCCCAGCATTTT.

A word on this clone: The DNA is omitted, as the CDR3 cannot be located on it reliably, and the CDR3 follows TCRdb's listing. The chain is built from TRBV12-5 and TRBJ1-2; the listed D gene, TRBD1, was not tested against the DNA. Germline V gives CDR1 LGHNT, CDR2 FRNRAP. The CDR3 extends over 14 residues, inclusive of both ends. The CDR3 spells CASGLFGPGGRYTF.

The chain uses TRBV25-1 and TRBJ2-2; no clear D. The CDR3 extends over 15 amino acids. Germline lookup yields CDR1 MGHDK and CDR2 SYGVNS. Between the trimmed V and J ends, which lost 6 bases and 0 bases, there was a span of 11 bases. The CDR3 sequence is CASSLLESNTGELFF. The CDR3 region has the DNA TGTGCCAGCAGCTTGTTGGAATCGAACACCGGGGAGCTGTTTTTT.

This chain joins TRBV7-2 and TRBJ1-3; D unclear. Germline CDR1 SGHTA, CDR2 FQGNSA. Trimming took off 2 bases at V and 3 bases at J, with 5 bases between the two ends. This CDR3 contains 13 residues. CDR3 in DNA: TGTGCCAGCAGCTTAAGTTATGGAAACACCATATATTTT. It codes for CASSLSYGNTIYF.

The rearrangement uses TRBV4-1 and TRBJ1-6, with a possible D match to TRBD1 (5 bases). The germline gives CDR1 MGHRA, CDR2 YSYEKL. The CDR3 covers 17 residues. V gave up 0 bases and J gave up 7 bases, with 16 bases separating them. For the CDR3, the DNA is TGCGCCAGCAGCCAAGACATGGCTGGACACCAAAATTCACCCCTCCACTTT. Protein: CASSQDMAGHQNSPLHF.

The CDR3 DNA sequence: TGTGCCAGCAGTTATTCCACAGGTCCTGAGCAGTATTTT. Amino acids: CASSYSTGPEQYF. The rearrangement uses TRBV12-3 or TRBV12-4 and TRBJ2-3; a weak D match, TRBD1 (5 bases). With 4 bases removed from V and 11 bases from J, the gap between germline ends came to 16 bases. CDR3 length: 13 residues.

The rearrangement joins TRBV28 to TRBJ1-1, with D unresolved. V lost 3 bases to trimming and J lost 4 bases, with 12 bases between them. The CDR3 runs to 14 residues. Germline loops: CDR1 MDHEN, CDR2 SYDVKM. The CDR3 sequence: CASSFLGLSTEAFF. The CDR3 DNA sequence: TGTGCCAGCAGTTTCTTGGGTCTTTCCACTGAAGCTTTCTTT. The full variable domain, with the rest looked up from reference TRBV28 and TRBJ1-1, is DVKVTQSSRYLVKRTGEKVFLECVQDMDHENMFWYRQDPGLGLRLIYFSYDVKMKEKGDIPEGYSVSREKKERFSLILESASTNQTSMYLCASSFLGLSTEAFFGQGTRLTVV.

The V and J genes are TRBV7-2 and TRBJ2-1; perhaps TRBD2 as D (7 bases). CDR1 is SGHTA, CDR2 FQGNSA, per germline. The CDR3 totals 15 residues. V was cut by 2 bases and J by 5 bases, with 13 bases left in between. The CDR3 is CASSLIQGLNNEQFF. CDR3 nucleotide sequence: TGTGCCAGCAGCTTAATACAGGGACTAAACAATGAGCAGTTCTTC.

The chain joins TRBV21-1 to TRBJ1-5. TRBV21-1 is annotated as a pseudogene. The CDR3 runs 15 residues. CDR3 sequence (DNA): TGTGCCAGCAGCAACGGCGGCAGCAACAATCAGCCCCAGCATTTT. Its translation: CASSNGGSNNQPQHF.

The table lists this clone with a few counts. The genes are TRBV7-9 and TRBJ1-6, with a tentative D call TRBD1 (5 bases). V was trimmed by 5 bases and J by 9 bases, leaving 23 bases between them. The CDR3 length is 17 residues. The germline V gene encodes CDR1 SEHNR and CDR2 FQNEAQ (reference sequence). Here the CDR3 DNA reads TGTGCCAGCAGCCCCCCTGGAGGGGTTGGGGGTGGTTCACCCCTCCACTTT. It specifies CASSPPGGVGGGSPLHF.

The chain joins TRBV4-2 to TRBJ1-1; unclear D gene. This CDR3 has 13 amino acids. Trimming removed 0 bases from V and 2 bases from J, with 4 bases in between. CDR1 LGHNA and CDR2 YNFKEQ come from the germline V gene. The CDR3 coding sequence is TGTGCCAGCAGCCAAGACCGAAACACTGAAGCTTTCTTT. Protein product: CASSQDRNTEAFF.

On this clone: Other nucleotide sequences in the sample specify the same CDR3. The V call is TRBV12-3 or TRBV12-4, the J call TRBJ1-1, with D uncertain. The CDR3 has 13 residues. V lost 5 bases to trimming and J lost 1 base, with 8 bases between them. CDR3 sequence: CASSLGSNTEAFF. The CDR3 nucleotides are TGTGCCAGCAGTCTCGGATCGAACACTGAAGCTTTCTTT.

The chain employs TRBV6-5 and TRBJ2-3; 8 bases fit TRBD2. This CDR3 comprises 16 residues. After removal of 2 bases from V and 2 bases from J, the junction contained 6 bases not matched to a gene. Germline V gives CDR1 MNHEY, CDR2 SVGAGI. CDR3 region: CASSYRRGAYTDTQYF. CDR3 in DNA: TGTGCCAGCAGTTACAGGCGGGGGGCTTACACAGATACGCAGTATTTT.

A single count supports this clone. The gene calls are TRBV29-1 and TRBJ1-2, with D tentatively TRBD1 (6 bases). CDR3 length: 13 residues. Germline values: CDR1 SQVTM, CDR2 ANQGSEA. V shed 4 bases and J shed 0 bases, with 9 bases lying between them. DNA for the CDR3: TGCAGCGTTGGAACAGGGCCTAACTATGGCTACACCTTC. It specifies CSVGTGPNYGYTF.

The genes are TRBV2 and TRBJ2-1, with D perhaps matching TRBD2 (6 bases). The CDR3 length is 12 residues. In germline, CDR1 is SNHLY, CDR2 FYNNEI. Trimming took off 4 bases at V and 14 bases at J, with 15 bases between the two ends. The CDR3 DNA reads TGTGCCAGCAGTGCGGAGGGGCGTACTGAGTTCTTC. It specifies CASSAEGRTEFF. The whole variable domain, filled in from reference TRBV2 and TRBJ2-1, reads EPEVTQTPSHQVTQMGQEVILRCVPISNHLYFYWYRQILGQKVEFLVSFYNNEISEKSEIFDDQFSVERPDGSNFTLKIRSTKLEDSAMYFCASSAEGRTEFFGPGTRLTVL.

The chain uses TRBV4-1 and TRBJ1-5; 8 positions agree with TRBD1. Germline V gives CDR1 MGHRA, CDR2 YSYEKL. This CDR3 is built from 19 residues. V trimming: 1 base; J trimming: 2 bases; junction bases outside the gene matches: 13. CDR3 residues: CASSQGGPGGALGNQPQHF. In DNA form, the CDR3 reads TGCGCCAGCAGCCAAGGTGGTCCAGGGGGCGCCTTGGGCAATCAGCCCCAGCATTTT.

The chain uses TRBV9 and TRBJ1-2; D not resolved. The CDR3 loop spans 15 amino acids. Trimming took 4 bases from V and 0 from J, leaving 13 bases between them. The germline CDR1 and CDR2 sequences are SGDLS and YYNGEE. CDR3 residues: CASSPTQEANYGYTF. CDR3 nucleotides: TGTGCCAGCAGCCCAACCCAGGAGGCTAACTATGGCTACACCTTC.

The chain couples TRBV10-3 to TRBJ2-5; the D gene is possibly TRBD2 (5 bases). The V gene lost 10 bases and the J gene lost 1 base, with 16 bases spanning the gap. Per germline, CDR1 ENHRY and CDR2 SYGVKD. The CDR3 contains 14 residues. The CDR3 here is CATGMPGFQETQYF. The CDR3 nucleotides are TGTGCCACCGGCATGCCGGGGTTCCAAGAGACCCAGTACTTC.

The V gene is TRBV9, the J gene TRBJ1-4; 9 bases are shared with TRBD1. Germline loops: CDR1 SGDLS, CDR2 YYNGEE. The length of the CDR3 is 15 residues. V shed 0 bases, J shed 8 bases, and the junction held 5 bases outside the gene matches. In DNA form, the CDR3 reads TGTGCCAGCAGCGTAGGGGGGACAGGGCTGGAAAAACTGTTTTTT. Translating gives CASSVGGTGLEKLFF.

V gene TRBV11-2 combines with J gene TRBJ2-5; D is unclear. The CDR3 is 12 residues long. The V end lost 1 base, the J end lost 5 bases, and 5 bases lay between the germline ends. In germline, CDR1 is SGHAT, CDR2 FQNNGV. The CDR3 bases are TGTGCCAGCAGCTTAGGAGTGGAGACCCAGTACTTC. This codes for CASSLGVETQYF.

This clone appeared a single time. J is TRBJ2-1 and V is TRBV7-8, with 14 bases that match TRBD2. The CDR3 length is 17 residues. V dropped 4 bases and J dropped 6; count of bases not matched to a gene: 8. CDR1 is SGHVS, CDR2 FQNEAQ, per germline. CDR3 bases: TGTGCCAGCAGCTCCTATAGACTAGCGGGGGGGAGCAATGAGCAGTTCTTC. It is translated as CASSSYRLAGGSNEQFF.

The rearrangement joins TRBV2 to TRBJ2-3; TRBD1 is a possible D gene (6 bases). Between the trimmed V and J ends, which lost 5 bases and 2 bases, there was a span of 14 bases. CDR1 SNHLY and CDR2 FYNNEI come from the germline V gene. The CDR3 spans 15 residues. The CDR3, as DNA: TGTGCCAGCAGTTTAACTGGACAGTTCACAGATACGCAGTATTTT. This gives the protein CASSLTGQFTDTQYF.

This clone was counted once. The chain uses TRBV3-1 (or the pseudogene TRBV3-2) and TRBJ1-1, with D possibly being TRBD1 (6 bases). CDR1 LGHDT and CDR2 YNNKEL come from the germline V gene (reference sequence). V was pared by 8 bases and J by 1 base, with 8 bases between. The CDR3 is 12 amino acids. As DNA, the CDR3 is TGTGCCAGCGGAGGGGGGAACACTGAAGCTTTCTTT. The encoded protein is CASGGGNTEAFF.